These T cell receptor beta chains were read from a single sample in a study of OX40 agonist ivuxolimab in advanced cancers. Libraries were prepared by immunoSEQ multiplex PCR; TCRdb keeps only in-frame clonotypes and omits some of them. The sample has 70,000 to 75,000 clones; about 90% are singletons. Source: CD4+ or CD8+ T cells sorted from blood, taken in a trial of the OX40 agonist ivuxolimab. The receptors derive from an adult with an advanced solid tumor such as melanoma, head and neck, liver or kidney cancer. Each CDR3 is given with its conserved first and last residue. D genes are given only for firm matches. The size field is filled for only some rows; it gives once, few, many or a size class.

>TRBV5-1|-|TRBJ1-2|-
TGCGCCAGCAGTCCCCGGGGTGGGTTAAACTATGGCTACACCTTC
CASSPRGGLNYGYTF
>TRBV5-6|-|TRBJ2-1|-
TGTGCCAGCAGCTACCTCGGGACAAGTCACCACAATGAGCAGTTCTTC
CASSYLGTSHHNEQFF
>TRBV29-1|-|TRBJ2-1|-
TGCAGCGTTGATTCACAGGGCAGTGAGCAGTTCTTC
CSVDSQGSEQFF
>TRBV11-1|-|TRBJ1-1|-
TGTGCCAGCAGCGGTACAGAAGTGTCTGAAGCTTTCTTT
CASSGTEVSEAFF
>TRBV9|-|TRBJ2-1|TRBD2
TGTGCCAGCAGCGGGGGACTAGGACACAATGAGCAGTTCTTC
CASSGGLGHNEQFF
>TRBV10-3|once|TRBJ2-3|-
TGTGCCATCAGAACCACAGATACGCAGTATTTT
CAIRTTDTQYF
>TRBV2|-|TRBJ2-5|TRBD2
TGTGCCAGCAGCCCTACACGGGGCGGGAGGGAGGAGACCCAGTACTTC
CASSPTRGGREETQYF
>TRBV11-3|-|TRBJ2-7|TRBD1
TGTGCCAGCAGCTCCACGGACAGGGAAGGCGAGCAGTACTTC
CASSSTDREGEQYF
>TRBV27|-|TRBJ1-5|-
TGTGCCAGCAGTCCGGGGCACAATCAGCCCCAGCATTTT
CASSPGHNQPQHF
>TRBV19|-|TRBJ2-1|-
TGTGCCAGTAGACCACAGGGTTACAATGAGCAGTTCTTC
CASRPQGYNEQFF
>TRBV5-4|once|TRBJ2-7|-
TGTGCCAGCAGCTGGACTAACTCCTACGAGCAGTACTTC
CASSWTNSYEQYF
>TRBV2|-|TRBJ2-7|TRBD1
TGTGCCAGCATATCACAGGGGGGCGAGCAGTACTTC
CASISQGGEQYF
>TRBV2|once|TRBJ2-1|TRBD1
TGTGCCAGCAGTGAGGGGGACAGGGGGCGTTATGAGCAGTTCTTC
CASSEGDRGRYEQFF
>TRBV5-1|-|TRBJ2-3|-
TGCGCCAGCAGCTTGGCGACCTCAGCGGGCACAGATACGCAGTATTTT
CASSLATSAGTDTQYF
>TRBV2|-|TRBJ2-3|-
TGTGCCAGCAGTGAGAGGCGTGGTGGAGATACGCAGTATTTT
CASSERRGGDTQYF
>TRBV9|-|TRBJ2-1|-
TGTGCCAGCAGCGGCCGGTCTGAGCAGTTCTTC
CASSGRSEQFF
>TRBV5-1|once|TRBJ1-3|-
TGCGCCAGCAGCTTGGACGGGGTCTCTGGAAACACCATATATTTT
CASSLDGVSGNTIYF
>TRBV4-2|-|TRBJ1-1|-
TGTGCCAGCAGCCAAGCGATCACCTCCGAGGGGGAAGCTTTCTTT
CASSQAITSEGEAFF
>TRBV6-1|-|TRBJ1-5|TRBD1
TGTGCCAGCAGCCGGGACAGGGGGATCGGTCAGCCCCAGCATTTT
CASSRDRGIGQPQHF
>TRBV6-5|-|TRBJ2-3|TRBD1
TGTGCCAGCACCGAGACAGGGGTATCAGATACGCAGTATTTT
CASTETGVSDTQYF
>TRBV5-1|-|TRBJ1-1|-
TGCGCCAGCAGCTCGGATAGGCCGGCCACTGAAGCTTTCTTT
CASSSDRPATEAFF
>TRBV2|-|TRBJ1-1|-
TGTGCCAGCAGTCCCATGTCGAGCACTGAAGCTTTCTTT
CASSPMSSTEAFF